The subject of this entry is one T cell receptor (beta chain). The authors' processing: Quantification of nucleated cells was approximated via reference gene primer amplification. Method: immunoSEQ multiplex PCR; TCRdb's copy keeps in-frame clones and lacks some. That table gives V, J and clone size, and the DNA gave D and trimming. The repertoire holds around 200,000 clones, around 85% seen once, with approximately 0.7% in the top ten. This entry belongs to a study of blood T cell repertoires in COVID-19. Overall study: Acute and convalescent COVID-19 samples came from the United States, Italy and Spain. From T cells, B-cell-depleted T cells, or PBMCs came the material, which was cDNA or gDNA.

Sample: peripheral blood. The receptor comes from a middle-aged man with acute or convalescent COVID-19.

Here the CDR3 reads CASSQGTGDLNTEAFF. The CDR3 nucleotides are TGCGCCAGCAGCCAGGGGACAGGGGACTTGAACACTGAAGCTTTCTTT. The rearrangement joins TRBV5-1 to TRBJ1-1; 10 nucleotides align to TRBD1. CDR3 length: 16 residues. V gave up 4 bases and J gave up 0 bases; unmatched junction bases: 6. Germline CDR1 SGHRS, CDR2 YFSETQ.